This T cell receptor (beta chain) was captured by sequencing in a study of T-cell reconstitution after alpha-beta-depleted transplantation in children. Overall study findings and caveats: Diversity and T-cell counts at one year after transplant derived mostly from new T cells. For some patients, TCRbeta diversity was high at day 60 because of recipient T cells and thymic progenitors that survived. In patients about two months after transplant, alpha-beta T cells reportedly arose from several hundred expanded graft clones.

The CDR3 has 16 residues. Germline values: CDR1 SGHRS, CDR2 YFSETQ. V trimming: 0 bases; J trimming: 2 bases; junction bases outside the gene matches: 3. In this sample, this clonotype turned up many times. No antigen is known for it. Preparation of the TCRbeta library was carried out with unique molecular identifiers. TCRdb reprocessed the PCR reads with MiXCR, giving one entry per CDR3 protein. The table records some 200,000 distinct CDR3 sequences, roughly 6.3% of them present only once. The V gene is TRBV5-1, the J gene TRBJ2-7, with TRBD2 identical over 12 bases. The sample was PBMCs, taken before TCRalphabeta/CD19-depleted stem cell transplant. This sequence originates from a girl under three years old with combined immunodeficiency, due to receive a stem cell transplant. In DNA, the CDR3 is TGCGCCAGCAGCTTGGGAAGGACTAGCGGGGCCTACGAGCAGTACTTC. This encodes CASSLGRTSGAYEQYF.